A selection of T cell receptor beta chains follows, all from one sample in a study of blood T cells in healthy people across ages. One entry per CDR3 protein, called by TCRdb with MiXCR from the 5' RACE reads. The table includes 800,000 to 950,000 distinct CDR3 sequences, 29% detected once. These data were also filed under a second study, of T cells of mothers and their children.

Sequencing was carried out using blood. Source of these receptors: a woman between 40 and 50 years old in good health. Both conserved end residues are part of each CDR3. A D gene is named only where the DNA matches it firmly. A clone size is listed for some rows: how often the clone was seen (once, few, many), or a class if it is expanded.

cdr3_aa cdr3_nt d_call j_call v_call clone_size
CASSLGTGNYMNTEAFF TGTGCCAGCAGCTTAGGGACAGGGAATTACATGAACACTGAAGCTTTCTTT TRBD1 TRBJ1-1 TRBV7-8 few
CSVLAGGPPNEQFF TGCAGCGTTCTAGCGGGGGGGCCCCCCAATGAGCAGTTCTTC TRBD2 TRBJ2-1 TRBV29-1 many
CASSPRIYGSYNEQFF TGCGCCAGCAGCCCGAGGATCTACGGCTCCTACAATGAGCAGTTCTTC NA TRBJ2-1 TRBV5-1 NA
CASRLESGKGGYTF TGTGCCAGCCGCCTAGAGTCAGGGAAGGGTGGCTACACCTTC NA TRBJ1-2 TRBV7-2 NA
CASSPNRGTEAFF TGTGCCAGCAGTCCGAATCGAGGGACTGAAGCTTTCTTT NA TRBJ1-1 TRBV27 few
CSGEGGEQFF TGCAGCGGCGAGGGGGGTGAGCAGTTCTTC NA TRBJ2-1 TRBV29-1 few
CSVAVGLAGATDTQYF TGCAGCGTTGCGGTGGGGCTAGCGGGGGCCACAGATACGCAGTATTTT TRBD2 TRBJ2-3 TRBV29-1 many
CASSLGTGEIDTQYF TGCGCCAGCAGCTTGGGGACAGGGGAGATAGATACGCAGTATTTT TRBD1 TRBJ2-3 TRBV5-1 few
CASGDRGGYAGNTIYF TGTGCCAGCGGGGACAGGGGAGGGTATGCTGGAAACACCATATATTTT TRBD1 TRBJ1-3 TRBV28 NA
CASSPRQGDYNEQYF TGTGCCAGCTCACCCCGACAGGGAGATTACAATGAGCAGTACTTC TRBD1 TRBJ2-4 TRBV18 NA
CASSPSVGLEYF TGTGCCAGCTCACCAAGTGTAGGACTAGAGTACTTC TRBD2 TRBJ2-7 TRBV18 many
CASSSDRSTNQPQHF TGTGCCAGCAGTTCGGACAGGAGCACAAATCAGCCCCAGCATTTT TRBD1 TRBJ1-5 TRBV6-5 NA
CASSPISDSYEQYF TGCGCCAGCTCCCCAATCAGTGATTCCTACGAGCAGTACTTC NA TRBJ2-7 TRBV5-1 many
CASSLLTANTEAFF TGTGCCAGCAGTCTCCTGACAGCGAACACTGAAGCTTTCTTT NA TRBJ1-1 TRBV27 NA
CASSSCRAGGTCEQYF TGTGCCAGCAGTTCCTGCCGCGCAGGGGGCACCTGCGAGCAGTACTTC TRBD1 TRBJ2-7 TRBV28 NA
CASSRTSGTGGLAGNEKLFF TGTGCCAGCAGCCGAACCTCCGGGACAGGGGGTTTGGCGGGTAATGAAAAACTGTTTTTT TRBD1 TRBJ1-4 TRBV7-8 NA
CASNPGPGRNTEAFF TGTGCCAGCAATCCCGGACCGGGGCGGAACACTGAAGCTTTCTTT NA TRBJ1-1 TRBV12-3/TRBV12-4 NA
CATSDRTSGGETQYF TGTGCCACCAGTGACCGGACTAGCGGGGGAGAGACCCAGTACTTC TRBD2 TRBJ2-5 TRBV24-1 NA
CASSQGGLAGETQYF TGTGCCAGCAGCCAAGGGGGACTAGCTGGAGAGACCCAGTACTTC TRBD2 TRBJ2-5 TRBV14 NA
CASSWDRLNIQYF TGTGCCAGCAGTTGGGACAGGTTAAACATTCAGTACTTC TRBD1 TRBJ2-4 TRBV12-3/TRBV12-4 NA
CASSVGGSGGDEQFF TGTGCCAGCAGCGTAGGGGGTAGCGGGGGGGATGAGCAGTTCTTC TRBD2 TRBJ2-1 TRBV9 NA
CASSPKTGGTIDPQFF TGCGCCAGCAGCCCGAAGACCGGAGGGACTATCGACCCGCAGTTCTTC TRBD2 TRBJ2-1 TRBV5-1 NA
CASKQGDLGTDTQYF TGTGCCAGCAAGCAGGGGGATTTAGGCACAGATACGCAGTATTTT TRBD1 TRBJ2-3 TRBV28 many
CASSPLAGVSGELFF TGTGCCAGCAGCCCACTAGCGGGGGTTTCCGGGGAGCTGTTTTTT TRBD2 TRBJ2-2 TRBV6-6 NA
CASTSAVGQGAKNIQYF TGTGCCAGCACCTCGGCGGTAGGACAGGGGGCCAAAAACATTCAGTACTTC TRBD1 TRBJ2-4 TRBV11-2 many
CASSPPRDYNEQFF TGTGCCAGCAGTCCCCCGCGGGACTACAATGAGCAGTTCTTC NA TRBJ2-1 TRBV12-3/TRBV12-4 many
CATTGTPSYEQYF TGTGCCACTACCGGGACTCCCTCCTACGAGCAGTACTTC NA TRBJ2-7 TRBV28 NA
CSAIGENIYNQPQHF TGCAGTGCTATCGGGGAAAACATATACAATCAGCCCCAGCATTTT NA TRBJ1-5 TRBV20-1 NA
CASSVAAGADTQYF TGTGCCAGCAGCGTAGCGGCGGGGGCAGATACGCAGTATTTT TRBD2 TRBJ2-3 TRBV9 NA
CASSLVGDRYGYTF TGTGCCAGCAGCTTAGTAGGGGATCGGTATGGCTACACCTTC NA TRBJ1-2 TRBV7-9 few
CASSLEDAEYGYTF TGTGCCAGCAGTTTAGAAGATGCAGAATATGGCTACACCTTC NA TRBJ1-2 TRBV12-3/TRBV12-4 few
CSARRLDGTDTQYF TGCAGTGCTAGGAGACTAGATGGCACAGATACGCAGTATTTT NA TRBJ2-3 TRBV20-1 NA
CATSEASGSGTDTQYF TGTGCCACCAGTGAGGCTAGCGGGAGTGGCACAGATACGCAGTATTTT TRBD2 TRBJ2-3 TRBV24-1 NA
CASSFFPGVNRFYGYTF TGTGCCAGCAGTTTTTTTCCAGGGGTCAACAGGTTCTATGGCTACACCTTC NA TRBJ1-2 TRBV12-3/TRBV12-4 few
CASSEGGLSSTDTQYF TGTGCCAGCAGTGAAGGAGGACTGTCTAGCACAGATACGCAGTATTTT NA TRBJ2-3 TRBV6-1 NA
CASSSRDRDRCNIQYF TGTGCCAGCAGCTCCCGGGACAGGGATCGGTGTAACATTCAGTACTTC TRBD1 TRBJ2-4 TRBV5-5 NA
CASSPTSEGNQETQYF TGTGCCAGCAGCCCTACTAGCGAAGGGAACCAAGAGACCCAGTACTTC TRBD2 TRBJ2-5 TRBV11-2 few
CASSLSSGGPKNIQYF TGCGCCAGCAGCTTGTCCAGCGGGGGACCCAAAAACATTCAGTACTTC TRBD2 TRBJ2-4 TRBV5-1 many
CASMGGTIQGEQYF TGTGCCAGCATGGGGGGGACAATACAAGGCGAGCAGTACTTC NA TRBJ2-7 TRBV6-2/TRBV6-3 NA
CASSPYRRTSGGGTYEQYF TGTGCCAGCAGCCCTTATAGACGGACTAGCGGGGGCGGTACCTACGAGCAGTACTTC TRBD2 TRBJ2-7 TRBV3-1 many
CSARGRAGGVFEEQYF TGCAGTGCTAGAGGAAGGGCGGGGGGCGTTTTTGAGGAGCAGTACTTC TRBD2 TRBJ2-5 TRBV20-1 NA
CSAREDQPQHF TGCAGTGCTAGGGAAGACCAGCCCCAGCATTTT NA TRBJ1-5 TRBV20-1 NA
CASRAGSHAEAFF TGTGCCAGCAGGGCAGGGTCGCATGCTGAAGCTTTCTTT NA TRBJ1-1 TRBV6-2/TRBV6-3 many
CASTPRGTIYNEQFF TGTGCCAGCACTCCGAGGGGAACCATCTACAATGAGCAGTTCTTC NA TRBJ2-1 TRBV27 few
CASSPPGTEYEQYF TGTGCCAGCAGTCCCCCCGGGACAGAATACGAGCAGTACTTC TRBD1 TRBJ2-7 TRBV6-5 few
CASSLAVGASTEAFF TGCGCCAGCAGCTTGGCCGTTGGGGCGAGCACTGAAGCTTTCTTT NA TRBJ1-1 TRBV5-1 few
CATSREYTEAFF TGTGCCACCAGCAGAGAATATACTGAAGCTTTCTTT NA TRBJ1-1 TRBV15 NA
CASSAFGLVETQYF TGTGCCAGCAGCGCCTTCGGGCTAGTCGAGACCCAGTACTTC NA TRBJ2-5 TRBV7-2 NA